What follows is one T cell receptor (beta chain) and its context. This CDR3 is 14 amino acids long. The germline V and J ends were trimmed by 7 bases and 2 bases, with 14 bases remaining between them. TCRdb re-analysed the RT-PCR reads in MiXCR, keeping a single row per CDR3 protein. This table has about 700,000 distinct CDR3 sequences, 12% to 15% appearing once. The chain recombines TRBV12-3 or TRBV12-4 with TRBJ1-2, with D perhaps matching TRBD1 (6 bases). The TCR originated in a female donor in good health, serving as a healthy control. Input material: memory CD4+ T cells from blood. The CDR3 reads CASTHGGANYGYTF. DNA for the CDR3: TGTGCCAGCACTCACGGGGGGGCGAACTATGGCTACACCTTC.